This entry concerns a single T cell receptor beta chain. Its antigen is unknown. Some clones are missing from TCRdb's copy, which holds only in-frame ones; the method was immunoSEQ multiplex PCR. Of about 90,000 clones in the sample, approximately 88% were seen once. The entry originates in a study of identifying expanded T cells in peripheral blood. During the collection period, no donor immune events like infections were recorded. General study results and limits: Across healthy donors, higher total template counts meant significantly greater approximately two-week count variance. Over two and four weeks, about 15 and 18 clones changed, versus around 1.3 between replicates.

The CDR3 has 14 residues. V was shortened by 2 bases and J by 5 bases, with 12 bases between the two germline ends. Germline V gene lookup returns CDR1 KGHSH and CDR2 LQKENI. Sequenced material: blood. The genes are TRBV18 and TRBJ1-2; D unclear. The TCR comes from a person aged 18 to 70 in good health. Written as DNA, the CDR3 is TGTGCCAGCTCACCAAGCCGGGTCGGGTATGGCTACACCTTC. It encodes CASSPSRVGYGYTF. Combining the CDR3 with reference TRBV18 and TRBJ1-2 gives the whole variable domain NAGVMQNPRHLVRRRGQEARLRCSPMKGHSHVYWYRQLPEEGLKFMVYLQKENIIDESGMPKERFSAEFPKEGPSILRIQQVVRGDSAAYFCASSPSRVGYGYTFGSGTRLTVV.